This TCR beta chain stems from a study of cytotoxic CD8 clonotypes in ibrutinib-treated CLL. On the study more broadly: Included were about a dozen relapsed/refractory and approximately 15 treatment-naive patients, of whom approximately 17 were IGHV unmutated.

Assay used: immunoSEQ multiplex PCR; TCRdb lists only in-frame clones, some missing. The sample contains fewer than 200,000 clones, roughly four fifths of which appear only once. Germline-derived CDR1 and CDR2 are SGDLS and YYNGEE. CDR3 length: 15 amino acids. Trimming removed 0 bases from V and 5 bases from J; junction bases left unmatched: 7. This rearrangement joins TRBV9 to TRBJ2-5; 7 positions match TRBD1. The receptor was isolated from a human donor with chronic lymphocytic leukemia. The sequencing used PBMCs, collected after 24 months of ibrutinib treatment. The CDR3 nucleotides read TGTGCCAGCAGCGTAGGTCGGACAGGCGTCGAGACCCAGTACTTC. It codes for CASSVGRTGVETQYF.